One T cell receptor (beta chain) is described in this entry. The CD8+ and CD4+ T cells were negatively isolated, with the TEMRA cells enriched by FACS. The CDR3 is 15 amino acids. Deletions cut 2 bases from V and 5 bases from J, with 16 bases between. Germline values: CDR1 SGDLS, CDR2 YYNGEE. This record comes from a study of CD8 T cells in Susac syndrome. Study overall: Active disease was present in six of the sequenced Susac syndrome patients, whereas 8 or 9 of them were in remission. Patients with Susac syndrome had blood drawn and were at that point therapy-naive, on corticosteroids, or on intravenous immunoglobulin alone.

The authors reverse transcribed about 0.5 to 1 ug RNA with random hexamers. TCRdb called the immunoSEQ multiplex PCR reads again in MiXCR, with one record for every CDR3 protein. The table records about 80,000 distinct CDR3 sequences, about 93% of them present only once. The chain joins TRBV9 to TRBJ2-5; the D is unclear. Sequenced: CD4+ T cells from PBMCs. The TCR comes from a human donor with Susac syndrome. CDR3 loop: CASSVSTGVVETQYF. The CDR3 DNA reads TGTGCCAGCAGCGTTTCAACGGGCGTGGTGGAGACCCAGTACTTC.